A single sample is the source of the 14 T cell receptor beta chains below, sequenced in a study of blood T cell repertoires in COVID-19. TCRdb's table, derived via immunoSEQ multiplex PCR, lists solely in-frame clones and lacks some. The data hold around 68,000 clones, with about nine tenths observed a single time. Material for sequencing was peripheral blood. The receptors were gathered from a man aged 45-65 years with active COVID-19.

The chain employs TRBV24-1 and TRBJ2-1, with D maybe TRBD2 (5 bases). V was trimmed by 6 bases and J by 6 bases, leaving 17 bases between them. CDR3 length equals 15 residues. Germline values: CDR1 KGHDR, CDR2 SFDVKD. Here the CDR3 reads CATSPLTGKGNEQFF. CDR3 sequence (DNA): TGTGCCACCAGTCCCCTGACGGGAAAGGGCAATGAGCAGTTCTTC.

J is TRBJ2-3 and V is TRBV14, with 10 positions matching TRBD2. Germline lookup yields CDR1 SGHDN and CDR2 FVKESK. V dropped 3 bases and J dropped 1; count of bases not matched to a gene: 1. The CDR3 contains 15 residues. CDR3 loop: CASSQGTSGTDTQYF. In DNA, the CDR3 is TGTGCCAGCAGCCAGGGGACTAGCGGCACAGATACGCAGTATTTT.

This chain links TRBV29-1 with TRBJ2-3, with 7 nucleotides matching TRBD2. The V gene end was trimmed by 5 bases and the J gene end by 4 bases; junction bases not matched to a gene: 3. Looked up from germline, CDR1 is SQVTM and CDR2 is ANQGSEA. The CDR3 sequence is 12 residues long. The CDR3 reads CSVQAGSDTQYF. The CDR3 nucleotides are TGCAGCGTTCAAGCGGGATCAGATACGCAGTATTTT.

The CDR3 nucleotides are TGCAGCGTTGACCGGGACAGGGCCATGAACACTGAAGCTTTCTTT. Translated: CSVDRDRAMNTEAFF. The chain is built from TRBV29-1 and TRBJ1-1; 9 bases are a match to TRBD1. CDR3 length: 15 amino acids. Germline V gene sequence: CDR1 SQVTM, CDR2 ANQGSEA. V lost 3 bases, J lost 0 bases, and 5 bases stayed unmatched.

The count of this clone is one. This chain connects TRBV28 to TRBJ1-4; 10 bases match TRBD1. The CDR3 covers 13 residues. The V and J ends lost 4 bases and 10 bases, in that order; junction bases with no gene match: 3. The V gene's germline CDR1 is MDHEN and CDR2 SYDVKM. The CDR3 nucleotides read TGTGCCAGCAGTTCCGGGGACAGGGGAAAACTGTTTTTT. Translated, it gives CASSSGDRGKLFF.

The chain carries TRBV11-2 and TRBJ2-3, with 10 nucleotides matching TRBD2. Germline V gene sequence: CDR1 SGHAT, CDR2 FQNNGV. The CDR3 runs 15 residues. The V segment lost 6 bases and the J segment 2 bases; nucleotides outside the gene matches: 5. CDR3 amino acids: CASRFSGRDTDTQYF. The CDR3 nucleotides read TGTGCCAGCAGATTCAGCGGGAGGGACACAGATACGCAGTATTTT.

The chain carries TRBV19 and TRBJ1-1; tentatively, D is TRBD1 (5 bases). With 8 bases removed from V and 2 bases from J, the gap between germline ends came to 12 bases. Germline V CDR1 and CDR2: LNHDA, SQIVND (reference sequence). The CDR3 has 13 amino acids. CDR3 DNA sequence: TGTGCCAGTGGGGGGGAACAAAACACTGAAGCTTTCTTT. Its protein product is CASGGEQNTEAFF.

The sample holds a few counts of this clone. The chain recombines TRBV28 with TRBJ1-2; the match to TRBD1 covers 7 bases. Germline V gene sequence: CDR1 MDHEN, CDR2 SYDVKM. With 2 bases clipped from V and 4 bases from J, the junction kept 7 bases outside the gene matches. This CDR3 contains 15 residues. This CDR3 reads CASSLRRGLGYGYTF. The CDR3 coding sequence is TGTGCCAGCAGTTTAAGAAGGGGGCTAGGCTATGGCTACACCTTC.

This clone was counted a few times. The chain is built from TRBV7-9 and TRBJ2-7; 8 bases align to TRBD2. Germline V CDR1 and CDR2: SEHNR, FQNEAQ (reference sequence). There are 18 residues in the CDR3. The V gene end was trimmed by 0 bases and the J gene end by 0 bases; junction bases not matched to a gene: 10. CDR3 sequence (DNA): TGTGCCAGCAGCTTAGCTACCGGGGGGGGCGGGCTCTCCTACGAGCAGTACTTC. Translating gives CASSLATGGGGLSYEQYF.

The chain is built from TRBV7-6 and TRBJ2-7; TRBD1 agrees at 9 bases. Trimming took 5 bases from V and 2 from J; bases not matched to a gene: 7. The CDR3 spans 15 residues. Germline V lookup: CDR1 SGHVS, CDR2 FNYEAQ. CDR3 sequence (DNA): TGTGCCAGCAGCGGAGGACAGGGGTTAACCTACGAGCAGTACTTC. Its protein product is CASSGGQGLTYEQYF.

A single count supports this clone. V gene TRBV6-1 combines with J gene TRBJ2-5, with D tentatively TRBD2 (5 bases). The CDR3 is 14 residues long. The germline V gene has CDR1 MNHNS and CDR2 SASEGT. Trimming cost V 3 bases and J 7 bases, with 15 bases left between them. The CDR3 DNA follows: TGTGCCAGCAGTGATGAACTTGCCAGCGGGACCCAGTACTTC. Its protein is CASSDELASGTQYF.

Only one count was recorded for this clone. This CDR3 reads CATSRGPPRGGAQEAFF. CDR3 DNA: TGTGCCACCAGCAGAGGACCCCCCCGGGGGGGAGCTCAGGAAGCTTTCTTT. The J gene is TRBJ1-1, the V gene TRBV15, with D possibly being TRBD1 (5 bases). Germline V gene sequence: CDR1 LNHNV, CDR2 YYDKDF (reference sequence). CDR3 size: 17 residues. Deletions cut 1 base from V and 8 bases from J, with 23 bases between.

This clone was counted between two and nine times. V is TRBV5-1 and J is TRBJ2-7; no definite D call. V lost 2 bases and J lost 6, with 9 bases in between. CDR1 is SGHRS and CDR2 is YFSETQ in the germline V gene. The CDR3 totals 12 residues. The chain's CDR3 is CASSLDFGEQYF. CDR3 coding DNA: TGCGCCAGCAGCTTAGACTTCGGCGAGCAGTACTTC. Complete variable domain (other parts from reference TRBV5-1 and TRBJ2-7): KAGVTQTPRYLIKTRGQQVTLSCSPISGHRSVSWYQQTPGQGLQFLFEYFSETQRNKGNFPGRFSGRQFSNSRSEMNVSTLELGDSALYLCASSLDFGEQYFGPGTRLTVT.

CDR3 DNA sequence: TGTGCCAGTAGCTACAGGAGTAATCAGCCCCAGCATTTT. Its translation: CASSYRSNQPQHF. The J gene is TRBJ1-5, the V gene TRBV19; D is perhaps TRBD1 (5 bases). In germline, CDR1 is LNHDA, CDR2 SQIVND (reference sequence). V lost 6 bases and J 4 bases, leaving 10 bases between the germline ends. The CDR3 sequence is 13 residues long.